Presented here are 17 T cell receptor beta chains from one specimen sequenced in a study of identical twins. TCRdb reanalysed the 5' RACE reads using MiXCR and keeps one entry per CDR3 protein. The profile covers some 1,700,000 distinct CDR3 sequences, with less than 40% appearing a single time and about 0.3% taken by the ten largest. Sequencing used cord blood. These receptors all stem from a newborn girl in good health.

This chain joins TRBV29-1 and TRBJ1-1; D is unresolved. The CDR3 contains 12 residues. Germline-derived CDR1 and CDR2 are SQVTM and ANQGSEA. With 5 bases removed from V and 1 base from J, the gap between germline ends came to 8 bases. DNA for the CDR3: TGCAGCGTTTATAAAGAGAACACTGAAGCTTTCTTT. It is translated as CSVYKENTEAFF.

The chain employs TRBV10-3 and TRBJ1-1; D gene uncertain. This CDR3 contains 12 residues. V shed 8 bases and J shed 4 bases, with 11 bases lying between them. Germline-derived CDR1 and CDR2 are ENHRY and SYGVKD. CDR3 nucleotides: TGTGCCATCGGCCCGGGGAGCACTGAAGCTTTCTTT. Its translation is CAIGPGSTEAFF.

The rearrangement links TRBV20-1 to TRBJ2-4, with D perhaps assigned TRBD1 or TRBD2 (6 bases each). CDR1 and CDR2 (germline): DFQATT, SNEGSKA (reference sequence). The CDR3 loop spans 15 amino acids. V shed 0 bases and J shed 2 bases, with 11 bases lying between them. CDR3 coding DNA: TGCAGTGCTAGAGAACAAGGGGGGCCCAAAAACATTCAGTACTTC. It yields the protein CSAREQGGPKNIQYF.

This clonotype turned up a few times. V and J are TRBV2 and TRBJ2-3; 9 nucleotides align to TRBD2. Germline V gives CDR1 SNHLY, CDR2 FYNNEI. Trimming took 4 bases from V and 6 from J; bases not matched to a gene: 5. This CDR3 contains 14 residues. CDR3 coding DNA: TGTGCCAGCAGTGGAGGGACTAGCTACGATACGCAGTATTTT. Its protein product is CASSGGTSYDTQYF.

The CDR3 is CASSLRWTGSYEQFF. CDR3 sequence (DNA): TGTGCCAGCAGCCTGAGGTGGACAGGGTCTTACGAGCAGTTCTTC. The gene calls are TRBV4-2 and TRBJ2-1; 8 positions agree with TRBD1. With 4 bases clipped from V and 10 bases from J, the junction kept 12 bases outside the gene matches. This CDR3 spans 15 amino acids. The germline V gene has CDR1 LGHNA and CDR2 YNFKEQ.

The chain is built from TRBV6-5 and TRBJ2-7, with 9 bases aligning to TRBD1. CDR1 is MNHEY and CDR2 is SVGAGI in the germline V gene. The CDR3 extends over 14 amino acids. The trim removed 6 bases at V and 1 base at J, leaving 4 bases unmatched. CDR3 amino acids: CASSRTGESYEQYF. The CDR3 DNA sequence: TGTGCCAGCAGCCGGACAGGGGAATCCTACGAGCAGTACTTC.

This clonotype was observed a handful of times. The chain combines TRBV20-1 with TRBJ2-3, with D perhaps matching TRBD2 (7 bases). The CDR3 is made up of 14 amino acids. CDR1 is DFQATT, CDR2 SNEGSKA, per germline (reference sequence). The V and J ends lost 6 bases and 2 bases respectively, with 15 bases between them. The CDR3 region is CSARFGGHTDTQYF. Written as DNA, the CDR3 is TGCAGTGCCCGGTTCGGGGGGCACACAGATACGCAGTATTTT.

Only a few counts were recorded for this clonotype. The V and J genes are TRBV6-6 and TRBJ2-5; weak D call: TRBD1 (6 bases). V lost 6 bases to trimming and J lost 2 bases, with 13 bases between them. The germline CDR1 and CDR2 sequences are MNHNY and SVGAGI (reference sequence). The CDR3 extends over 14 amino acids. The CDR3 sequence is CASRAQGSQETQYF. The CDR3 DNA follows: TGTGCCAGCAGGGCGCAGGGGAGTCAAGAGACCCAGTACTTC.

This sequence joins TRBV13 and TRBJ2-5, with 10 bases matching TRBD2. This CDR3 has 16 residues. CDR1 PRHDT and CDR2 FYEKMQ come from the germline V gene (reference sequence). V was pared by 3 bases and J by 11 bases, with 15 bases of the junction left unmatched. The CDR3 reads CASSFLAGEEDNEQYF. As DNA, the CDR3 is TGTGCCAGCAGCTTCCTAGCGGGAGAAGAGGACAATGAGCAGTACTTC.

This clonotype has more than one count but fewer than ten. V usage is TRBV20-1 and J usage is TRBJ2-1; 8 bases are shared with TRBD1. The ends lost 2 bases at V and 4 bases at J; junction bases unmatched: 7. The CDR3 length is 15 residues. Germline V gives CDR1 DFQATT, CDR2 SNEGSKA (reference sequence). The CDR3 DNA reads as TGCAGTGCTAGACCACAGGGGGGACCTTACAATGAGCAGTTCTTC. Protein product: CSARPQGGPYNEQFF.

This clonotype was seen a single time. One end of the junction does not line up with germline, which may come from a read error. The chain carries TRBV7-2 and TRBJ2-3; D call uncertain. CDR3 length: 17 amino acids. Germline V gene lookup returns CDR1 SGHTA and CDR2 FQGNSA. The CDR3 bases are TGTGTCAGCAGCATCCGGCCCCGACAAACTCCCACAGATACGCAGTATTTT. As protein: CVSSIRPRQTPTDTQYF.

This chain uses TRBV25-1 with TRBJ1-2; D unresolved. Per the germline V gene, CDR1 is MGHDK and CDR2 is SYGVNS. The CDR3 is 14 amino acids. V lost 6 bases to trimming and J lost 1 base, with 12 bases between them. Here the CDR3 reads CASSPQRINYGYTF. The CDR3 bases are TGTGCCAGCAGCCCACAGAGAATTAACTATGGCTACACCTTC.

CDR3 protein: CASSFSLAADEQFF. The DNA of the CDR3 is TGTGCCAGCAGCTTTTCTCTAGCCGCCGATGAGCAGTTCTTC. The chain couples TRBV7-2 to TRBJ2-1; perhaps TRBD2 as D (5 bases). V was shortened by 3 bases and J by 8 bases, with 14 bases between the two germline ends. CDR3 length: 14 residues. CDR1 SGHTA and CDR2 FQGNSA come from the germline V gene.

This chain connects TRBV20-1 to TRBJ1-3; no clear D gene. Trimming took 6 bases from V and 0 from J, leaving 12 bases between them. The CDR3 length is 14 residues. Germline assignment: CDR1 DFQATT and CDR2 SNEGSKA (reference sequence). CDR3 sequence: CSALPAASGNTIYF. In nucleotides, the CDR3 is TGCAGTGCCCTACCGGCAGCCTCTGGAAACACCATATATTTT.

This chain joins TRBV5-1 and TRBJ2-1; 7 bases align to TRBD1. Per the germline V gene, CDR1 is SGHRS and CDR2 is YFSETQ. The CDR3 sequence is 14 residues long. V shed 4 bases, J shed 3 bases, and the junction held 4 bases outside the gene matches. CDR3 bases: TGCGCCAGCAGCCGGGGACAGCGCTACAATGAGCAGTTCTTC. Translating it yields CASSRGQRYNEQFF.

This clonotype was detected a few times. The rearrangement joins TRBV6-5 to TRBJ2-7; no reliable D call. The germline V gene has CDR1 MNHEY and CDR2 SVGAGI. With 8 bases removed from V and 3 bases from J, the gap between germline ends came to 14 bases. The CDR3 consists of 13 residues. The CDR3 nucleotides are TGTGCCAGCGGTAAAACGTCCTTCTACGAGCAGTACTTC. Protein sequence: CASGKTSFYEQYF.

This clonotype was counted only a few times. The J gene is TRBJ2-1, the V gene TRBV12-3 or TRBV12-4; 16 bases are shared with TRBD2. Trimming removed 6 bases from V and 14 bases from J; junction bases left unmatched: 7. This CDR3 has 14 amino acids. The CDR3 sequence: CASSPGLAGGPEFF. DNA for the CDR3: TGTGCCAGCAGCCCGGGACTAGCGGGAGGGCCAGAGTTCTTC.